This T cell receptor (beta chain) was profiled in a study of blood T cell repertoires in COVID-19. Study background: Acute and convalescent COVID-19 samples came from the United States, Italy and Spain.

V dropped 2 bases and J dropped 5; count of bases not matched to a gene: 1. The CDR3 spans 14 residues. In germline, CDR1 is SGHRS, CDR2 YFSETQ. In the original processing: Estimated nucleated cell counts came from reference gene primer amplification. Libraries were prepared by immunoSEQ multiplex PCR; TCRdb keeps only in-frame clonotypes and omits some of them. D and trimming were read from the DNA, whereas the V and J calls and clone size are those reported in that table. The table has under 85,000 clones, approximately 89% seen once; the top ten hold roughly 12%. The sample taken for sequencing was peripheral blood. The genes are TRBV5-1 and TRBJ2-1, with 10 bases fitting TRBD2. The receptor was derived from a man in his 70s with active or convalescent COVID-19. The CDR3 sequence is CASSFLAGDNEQFF. The CDR3 DNA reads TGCGCCAGCAGCTTCCTAGCGGGGGACAATGAGCAGTTCTTC.